The rows below give T cell receptor beta chains drawn from one sample of a study of CD8+CD57+ T cells in acquired aplastic anemia. TCRdb itself ran the reads through MiXCR, one entry per CDR3 protein. Of 75,000 to 100,000 distinct CDR3 sequences in the sample, around 70% were seen once. Source material: sorted CD4+, CD8+, or CD8+CD57+ T cells (not recorded which) from PBMCs. The receptors shown here come from a human donor with aplastic anemia. Both conserved end residues are part of each CDR3. The D gene is left open where the match is weak. The listing skips clone size in some rows; elsewhere it reads once, few, many or a size class.

TRBJ1-1,TRBV7-9,TRBD1,once,15,CASSPPTGGWTEALF,TGTGCTAGCAGCCCCCCGACAGGGGGTTGGACTGAAGCTCTCTTT
TRBJ2-3,TRBV10-3,TRBD1,few,14,CASSRDRGTDTQYF,TGTGCCAGCAGTCGGGACAGGGGCACAGATACGCAGTATTTT
TRBJ2-1,TRBV25-1,TRBD2,.,18,CASSESKLAGVSYNEQFF,TGTGCCAGCAGTGAATCCAAGCTAGCGGGGGTCTCCTACAATGAGCAGTTCTTC
TRBJ1-6,TRBV9,.,.,14,CASSPGGRGSPLHF,TGTGCCAGCAGCCCGGGGGGCAGGGGTTCACCCCTCCACTTT
TRBJ1-2,TRBV7-9,.,.,11,CASSSQAGYTF,TGTGCCAGCAGCTCCCAGGCTGGCTACACCTTC
TRBJ2-3,TRBV20-1,.,few,13,CSAQGRSTDTQYF,TGCAGTGCCCAAGGTCGTAGCACAGATACGCAGTATTTT
TRBJ1-1,TRBV6-5,TRBD1,many,15,CASKRTGGAYTEAFF,TGTGCCAGCAAGCGTACAGGGGGCGCTTACACTGAAGCTTTCTTT
TRBJ2-1,TRBV12-5,.,once,16,CASGSPHLRTVNEQFF,TGTGCTAGTGGTTCGCCTCATCTACGGACAGTCAATGAGCAGTTCTTC
TRBJ2-1,TRBV29-1,.,.,12,CSVEAGVGSPFF,TGCAGCGTTGAAGCGGGAGTTGGGTCCCCGTTCTTC
TRBJ1-1,TRBV2,TRBD1,.,14,CASAREGATTEAFF,TGTGCCAGCGCTCGCGAGGGGGCGACCACTGAAGCTTTCTTT
TRBJ1-1,TRBV12-3/TRBV12-4,TRBD1,.,17,CTSSRPHAGTGNTEAFF,TGTACCAGCAGTCGCCCTCACGCCGGGACAGGGAACACTGAAGCTTTCTTT
TRBJ2-7,TRBV20-1,TRBD2,few,15,CSARDLAGGDYEQYF,TGCAGTGCTAGAGATCTAGCGGGGGGGGACTACGAGCAGTACTTC